These 13 T cell receptor beta chains share one sample of origin, sequenced in a study of Graves' ophthalmopathy and Graves' hyperthyroidism (dated by TCRdb to 2017 to 2018). Instrument used: Illumina HiSeq 2000. For repertoire sequencing, the TCR beta CDR3 regions were amplified from RNA transcripts. A first-round RT-PCR used HTBI primers with the Qiagen OneStep RT-PCR kit, followed by a second-round multiplex PCR, size selection and purification. Using fastp at Q25 and MiXCR, TCRdb reprocessed the public reads and kept productive beta chains. Under each unique CDR3 protein, matching rows form one entry showing the most common genes and DNA. The sample data list 150,000 to 200,000 distinct CDR3 sequences, and 39% of these were observed just once. Roughly 8.9% of the sample belongs to the ten largest clones. Sequencing used peripheral blood. These receptors were obtained from a man aged 30 to 45 with Graves' ophthalmopathy. Donor details come from another sample of the same person, matched by shared clones.

The chain joins TRBV29-1 to TRBJ2-7; the match to TRBD1 covers 7 bases. The CDR3 is 13 residues long. The ends lost 3 bases at V and 2 bases at J; junction bases unmatched: 4. Germline V gives CDR1 SQVTM, CDR2 ANQGSEA. CDR3 protein: CSVEMQGAYEQYF. The DNA of the CDR3 is TGCAGCGTTGAGATGCAGGGGGCCTACGAGCAGTACTTC.

A few counts support this clonotype. This chain uses TRBV19 with TRBJ1-5, with D possibly TRBD1 on 5 matching bases. CDR3 length equals 15 residues. Looked up from germline, CDR1 is LNHDA and CDR2 is SQIVND (reference sequence). The V gene lost 9 bases and the J gene lost 0 bases, with 15 bases spanning the gap. The CDR3 region has the DNA TGTGCCAGCCGCCCTCGGGGCGATAGCAATCAGCCCCAGCATTTT. Its protein product is CASRPRGDSNQPQHF. The entire variable domain, with the rest obtained from reference TRBV19 and TRBJ1-5, is as follows: DGGITQSPKYLFRKEGQNVTLSCEQNLNHDAMYWYRQDPGQGLRLIYYSQIVNDFQKGDIAEGYSVSREKKESFPLTVTSAQKNPTAFYLCASRPRGDSNQPQHFGDGTRLSIL.

At least ten counts were recorded for this clonotype. The genes are TRBV28 and TRBJ2-5; maybe TRBD1 (5 bases). V was pared by 6 bases and J by 5 bases, with 13 bases between. The CDR3 is 13 residues long. CDR1 and CDR2 (germline): MDHEN, SYDVKM. CDR3 residues: CASRTPGAETQYF. Written as DNA, the CDR3 is TGTGCCAGCAGGACCCCTGGGGCCGAGACCCAGTACTTC.

This clonotype occurred many times. This sequence joins TRBV20-1 and TRBJ1-5; D remains ambiguous. This CDR3 is 15 amino acids long. The germline V gene encodes CDR1 DFQATT and CDR2 SNEGSKA (reference sequence). Trimming took off 0 bases at V and 0 bases at J, with 9 bases between the two ends. The CDR3 sequence is CSAREAVVSNQPQHF. In DNA, the CDR3 is TGCAGTGCTAGAGAGGCAGTGGTTAGCAATCAGCCCCAGCATTTT.

The chain combines TRBV27 with TRBJ2-7; TRBD2 aligns across 7 bases. CDR1 and CDR2 (germline): MNHEY, SMNVEV (reference sequence). The CDR3 has 12 residues. The J segment lost 6 bases and the V segment lost 8 bases, leaving 7 bases of the junction unmatched. The CDR3 is CASGTTGGEQYF. For the CDR3, the DNA is TGTGCCAGCGGGACGACGGGAGGCGAGCAGTACTTC.

This clonotype was observed many times. J is TRBJ2-7 and V is TRBV12-3 or TRBV12-4; 8 bases fit TRBD2. J was trimmed by 7 bases and V by 6 bases; bases with no gene match: 8. The CDR3 runs 13 residues. The CDR3 nucleotides read TGTGCCAGCAGCCTCGGGAGGGGGATGGAGCAGTACTTC. It encodes CASSLGRGMEQYF.

This clonotype showed up many times. The rearrangement joins TRBV6-5 to TRBJ1-2, with a tentative D call TRBD1 (5 bases). The V end was cut by 6 bases, the J end by 6 bases, with 14 bases between. The CDR3 has 13 amino acids. Germline loops: CDR1 MNHEY, CDR2 SVGAGI. DNA for the CDR3: TGTGCCAGCAGCGGGGGAGGACTAGATGGCTACACCTTC. The encoded protein is CASSGGGLDGYTF.

This clonotype came up many times. The chain couples TRBV24-1 to TRBJ2-7; 8 nucleotides line up with TRBD1. CDR1 KGHDR and CDR2 SFDVKD come from the germline V gene. The CDR3 is 15 residues long. V lost 4 bases to trimming and J lost 3 bases; unmatched junction nucleotides: 7. This chain's CDR3 is CATSDPGTGDYEQYF. The CDR3 DNA reads as TGTGCCACCAGTGACCCCGGGACAGGAGACTACGAGCAGTACTTC.

This clonotype was observed many times. The chain carries TRBV7-2 and TRBJ1-2, with 9 nucleotides matching TRBD1. Germline CDR1 is SGHTA and CDR2 is FQGNSA. V dropped 2 bases and J dropped 3; count of bases not matched to a gene: 1. This CDR3 spans 14 amino acids. The CDR3 protein is CASSLTGGDYGYTF. The CDR3, as DNA: TGTGCCAGCAGCTTAACAGGGGGCGACTATGGCTACACCTTC. Full variable domain (rest looked up from reference TRBV7-2 and TRBJ1-2): GAGVSQSPSNKVTEKGKDVELRCDPISGHTALYWYRQSLGQGLEFLIYFQGNSAPDKSGLPSDRFSAERTGGSVSTLTIQRTQQEDSAVYLCASSLTGGDYGYTFGSGTRLTVV.

This clonotype was seen at least ten times. The V gene is TRBV12-3 or TRBV12-4, the J gene TRBJ1-6; maybe TRBD1 (5 bases). Trimming took 2 bases from V and 14 from J, leaving 13 bases between them. The CDR3 has 13 amino acids. The CDR3 loop is CASSLSWGDTLHF. In DNA form, the CDR3 reads TGTGCCAGCAGTTTATCCTGGGGCGACACCCTCCACTTT.

In its sample, this clonotype was seen once. The rearrangement uses TRBV7-2 and TRBJ2-7; D not certain. The CDR3 runs 14 residues. Germline loops: CDR1 SGHTA, CDR2 FQGNSA. Trimming left V 6 bases short and J 0 bases short, with 12 bases between. The CDR3 loop is CASSPAGISYEQYF. CDR3 DNA sequence: TGTGCCAGCAGTCCCGCAGGAATCTCCTACGAGCAGTACTTC.

This clonotype came up many times. The chain employs TRBV7-8 and TRBJ1-2; D is uncertain. Per the germline V gene, CDR1 is SGHVS and CDR2 is FQNEAQ. Trimming left V 1 base short and J 7 bases short, with 4 bases between. This CDR3 contains 11 residues. CDR3 DNA sequence: TGTGCCAGCAGCTTAGGTCTTGGCTACACCTTC. Translating gives CASSLGLGYTF.

The CDR3: CASSLGVNQPQHF. The CDR3 coding sequence is TGTGCCAGCAGTTTGGGAGTCAATCAGCCCCAGCATTTT. V and J are TRBV12-3 or TRBV12-4 and TRBJ1-5; D unresolved. The CDR3 length is 13 residues. V gave up 3 bases and J gave up 3 bases, with 6 bases separating them.